This T cell receptor beta chain originates from a study of blood T cell repertoires in COVID-19. Study-level background: Sites across the United States, Italy and Spain contributed samples from acute and convalescent COVID-19.

This table comes from immunoSEQ multiplex PCR, and its TCRdb copy is limited to in-frame clones, with some not included. In the table there are 140,000 to 150,000 clones, over 70% of which are singletons. This receptor was obtained from a woman between 50 and 59 years old with acute or convalescent COVID-19. The sample comprised peripheral blood.

CDR3 DNA: TGTGCCACCAGTGCTTACGGTCAGCCCCAGCATTTT. Protein product: CATSAYGQPQHF. The chain joins TRBV24-1 to TRBJ1-5, with no clear D. This CDR3 has 12 amino acids. The V gene lost 5 bases and the J gene lost 6 bases, with 7 bases spanning the gap. CDR1 is KGHDR, CDR2 SFDVKD, per germline.